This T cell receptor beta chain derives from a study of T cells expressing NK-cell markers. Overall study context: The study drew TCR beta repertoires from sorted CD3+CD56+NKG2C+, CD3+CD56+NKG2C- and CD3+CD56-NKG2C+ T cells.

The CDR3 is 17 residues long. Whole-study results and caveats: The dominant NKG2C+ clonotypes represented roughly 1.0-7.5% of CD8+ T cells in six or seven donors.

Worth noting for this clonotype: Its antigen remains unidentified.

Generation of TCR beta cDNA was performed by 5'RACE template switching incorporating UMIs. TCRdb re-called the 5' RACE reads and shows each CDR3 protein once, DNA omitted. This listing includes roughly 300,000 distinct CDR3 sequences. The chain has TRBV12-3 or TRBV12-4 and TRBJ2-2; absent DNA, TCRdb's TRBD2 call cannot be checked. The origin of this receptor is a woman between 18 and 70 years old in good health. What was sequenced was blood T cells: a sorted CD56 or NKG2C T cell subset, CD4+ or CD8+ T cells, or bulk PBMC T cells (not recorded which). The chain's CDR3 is CASSLGGTPANTGELFF.